The next 25 T cell receptor beta chains were all read from a single sample in a study of shared clonotypes between healthy human individuals. Assay: immunoSEQ multiplex PCR; the TCRdb copy retains only in-frame clones and omits some. The table records around 530,000 clones, around three quarters of them present only once. Sequencing used PBMCs. Source of these receptors: a woman aged 40 to 55 in good health. Some clones in this sample may be carry-over from other donors' samples.

A single count supports this clone. The chain employs TRBV4-1 and TRBJ2-7, with D maybe TRBD1 (5 bases). V shed 3 bases and J shed 2 bases, with 14 bases lying between them. The CDR3 is 15 amino acids. Germline V CDR1 and CDR2: MGHRA, YSYEKL. CDR3 in amino acids: CASSHGRQGTYEQYF. Here the CDR3 DNA reads TGCGCCAGCAGCCACGGACGGCAGGGTACCTACGAGCAGTACTTC.

The genes are TRBV27 and TRBJ2-3; TRBD2 might be the D (5 bases). Trimming took 3 bases from V and 1 from J, leaving 20 bases between them. Germline V gene data show CDR1 as MNHEY and CDR2 as SMNVEV (reference sequence). There are 18 residues in the CDR3. The CDR3 DNA reads as TGTGCCAGCAGTTTGAGGGCGTTAGCGCTTATGGGCACAGATACGCAGTATTTT. Translating gives CASSLRALALMGTDTQYF.

This chain uses TRBV5-4 with TRBJ2-5; no clear D gene. The CDR3 covers 15 residues. V was trimmed by 0 bases and J by 2 bases, leaving 11 bases between them. Germline V gene data show CDR1 as SGHNT and CDR2 as YYREEE (reference sequence). CDR3 sequence (DNA): TGTGCCAGCAGCTTGGGGCAGAGATTACAAGAGACCCAGTACTTC. It translates to CASSLGQRLQETQYF.

This chain joins TRBV7-9 and TRBJ2-3; TRBD1 might be the D (5 bases). Trimming took 8 bases from V and 6 from J, leaving 15 bases between them. This CDR3 has 13 residues. Germline V lookup: CDR1 SEHNR, CDR2 FQNEAQ (reference sequence). CDR3 sequence (DNA): TGTGCCAGCGCCACCAGGGTTTCCGATACGCAGTATTTT. Amino acid sequence: CASATRVSDTQYF.

The chain combines TRBV10-3 with TRBJ2-7; 12 bases are a match to TRBD1. The CDR3 is 15 residues long. Per the germline V gene, CDR1 is ENHRY and CDR2 is SYGVKD. With 6 bases clipped from V and 6 bases from J, the junction kept 9 bases outside the gene matches. This CDR3 is CAISDTGTGGFEQYF. The CDR3 nucleotides read TGTGCCATCAGCGACACCGGGACAGGGGGCTTCGAGCAGTACTTC.

This clone has only one observation. This sequence joins TRBV10-1 and TRBJ2-7; weak D call: TRBD2 (6 bases). Trimming shortened V by 0 bases and J by 6 bases, and 9 bases separated the two germline ends. The CDR3 consists of 13 residues. Germline CDR1 reads WNHNN; CDR2 reads SYGVQD (reference sequence). This chain's CDR3 is CASSESGSGEQYF. DNA for the CDR3: TGCGCCAGCAGTGAGTCAGGTAGCGGCGAGCAGTACTTC.

The chain couples TRBV14 to TRBJ1-1, with D maybe TRBD1 (5 bases). Per germline, CDR1 SGHDN and CDR2 FVKESK. The CDR3 sequence is 12 residues long. V was trimmed by 1 base and J by 10 bases, leaving 10 bases between them. The CDR3 protein is CASSQVGGGAFF. CDR3 DNA: TGTGCCAGCAGCCAAGTCGGCGGGGGAGCTTTCTTT.

V and J are TRBV5-4 and TRBJ2-2; D gene ambiguous. V gave up 4 bases and J gave up 6 bases, with 25 bases separating them. The CDR3 totals 18 residues. Germline lookup yields CDR1 SGHNT and CDR2 YYREEE (reference sequence). CDR3 bases: TGTGCCAGCAGCCCGAAGTCTCCCGTGAGTTCGTCGCCCGGGGAGCTGTTTTTT. This encodes CASSPKSPVSSSPGELFF.

The chain has TRBV4-2 and TRBJ2-3; D is undetermined. The V end lost 1 base, the J end lost 5 bases, and 4 bases lay between the germline ends. The CDR3 consists of 12 residues. CDR1 LGHNA and CDR2 YNFKEQ come from the germline V gene. The CDR3 nucleotides read TGTGCCAGCAGCCAAGGGGTAGATACGCAGTATTTT. Translation gives CASSQGVDTQYF.

A few counts support this clone. The chain uses TRBV4-2 and TRBJ2-7; 9 bases map to TRBD1. Per germline, CDR1 LGHNA and CDR2 YNFKEQ. The CDR3 is 17 amino acids. J lost 1 base, V lost 0 bases, and 7 bases had no gene match. In nucleotides, the CDR3 is TGTGCCAGCAGCCAAGAAAGGACAGGGGATCATTCCTACGAGCAGTACTTC. Encoded protein: CASSQERTGDHSYEQYF.

J is TRBJ2-3 and V is TRBV4-3; D remains unclear. Trimming removed 0 bases at V and 10 bases at J, with 11 bases between. Germline values: CDR1 LGHNA, CDR2 YSLEER. The CDR3 sequence is 13 residues long. CDR3 nucleotides: TGCGCCAGCAGCCAAGATGGAGACCGACCGCAGTATTTT. Translated: CASSQDGDRPQYF.

The rearrangement uses TRBV27 and TRBJ1-5, with TRBD1 as a possible D gene (5 bases). Germline V gene lookup returns CDR1 MNHEY and CDR2 SMNVEV (reference sequence). V lost 2 bases, J lost 6 bases, and 11 bases lay in between. The CDR3 contains 14 residues. Written as DNA, the CDR3 is TGTGCCAGCAGTTTAAACAGGAGGGTTCAGCCCCAGCATTTT. Amino acids: CASSLNRRVQPQHF.

The J gene is TRBJ2-1, the V gene TRBV13, with 7 bases matching TRBD2. Per germline, CDR1 PRHDT and CDR2 FYEKMQ (reference sequence). The CDR3 sequence is 16 residues long. The V gene end was trimmed by 5 bases and the J gene end by 8 bases; junction bases not matched to a gene: 15. CDR3 amino acids: CASSRPTSPTGDEQFF. The CDR3 coding sequence is TGTGCCAGCAGCCGACCGACTAGCCCCACTGGGGATGAGCAGTTCTTC. The entire variable domain, with the rest obtained from reference TRBV13 and TRBJ2-1, is as follows: AAGVIQSPRHLIKEKRETATLKCYPIPRHDTVYWYQQGPGQDPQFLISFYEKMQSDKGSIPDRFSAQQFSDYHSELNMSSLELGDSALYFCASSRPTSPTGDEQFFGPGTRLTVL.

The chain couples TRBV29-1 to TRBJ1-2; D is ambiguous. Germline-derived CDR1 and CDR2 are SQVTM and ANQGSEA. This CDR3 region has 11 residues. The ends were cut back, 3 bases at V and 6 bases at J, with 8 bases in the middle. The chain's CDR3 is CSVDVFDGYTF. As DNA, the CDR3 is TGCAGCGTTGATGTTTTCGATGGCTACACCTTC.

This clone came up once. This rearrangement joins TRBV28 to TRBJ1-5; D is undetermined. Germline CDR1 and CDR2: MDHEN and SYDVKM. V lost 5 bases and J 3 bases, leaving 8 bases between the germline ends. This CDR3 comprises 13 residues. The DNA for the CDR3 is TGTGCCAGCAGTCGTGAATACAATCAGCCCCAGCATTTT. It yields the protein CASSREYNQPQHF.

The rearrangement links TRBV28 to TRBJ2-3, with D possibly called TRBD1 or TRBD2 (6 bases each). V was pared by 6 bases and J by 0 bases, with 10 bases between. Germline CDR1 is MDHEN and CDR2 is SYDVKM. The CDR3 runs to 14 residues. The CDR3 sequence: CASRGGGSTDTQYF. The DNA of the CDR3 is TGTGCCAGCAGAGGAGGGGGTAGCACAGATACGCAGTATTTT.

As DNA, the CDR3 is TGTGCCAGCAGTTACGATCCTTCGGATACGCAGTATTTT. This sequence encodes CASSYDPSDTQYF. The J gene is TRBJ2-3, the V gene TRBV6-5; the D is unclear. The germline V gene has CDR1 MNHEY and CDR2 SVGAGI. V shed 2 bases and J shed 6 bases, with 9 bases lying between them. This CDR3 comprises 13 residues.

The chain carries TRBV5-6 and TRBJ2-7; D gene uncertain. Per germline, CDR1 SGHDT and CDR2 YYEEEE. V was cut by 5 bases and J by 0 bases, with 6 bases left in between. The CDR3 length is 12 residues. The CDR3 DNA reads TGTGCCAGCAGTTCGAGCTCCTACGAGCAGTACTTC. Amino acids: CASSSSSYEQYF. Based on the CDR3 plus reference TRBV5-6 and TRBJ2-7, the full variable domain is DAGVTQSPTHLIKTRGQQVTLRCSPKSGHDTVSWYQQALGQGPQFIFQYYEEEERQRGNFPDRFSGHQFPNYSSELNVNALLLGDSALYLCASSSSSYEQYFGPGTRLTVT.

The J gene is TRBJ2-2, the V gene TRBV9; 12 nucleotides agree with TRBD2. Trimming at V came to 6 bases and at J to 6 bases, leaving 9 bases not matched to a gene. The CDR3 runs to 16 residues. Germline V gene sequence: CDR1 SGDLS, CDR2 YYNGEE. The chain's CDR3 is CASTRLAGVRAGELFF. CDR3 coding DNA: TGTGCCAGCACGCGACTAGCGGGAGTTAGAGCCGGGGAGCTGTTTTTT.

The CDR3 spells CASSEGLYQPQHF. DNA for the CDR3: TGTGCCAGCAGTGAGGGGTTGTATCAGCCCCAGCATTTT. This chain connects TRBV7-9 to TRBJ1-5; a weak D match, TRBD1 (5 bases). The CDR3 loop spans 13 amino acids. The V gene lost 6 bases and the J gene lost 5 bases, with 11 bases spanning the gap. CDR1 is SEHNR, CDR2 FQNEAQ, per germline (reference sequence). Using reference TRBV7-9 and TRBJ1-5 for the parts outside the CDR3, the full variable domain is DTGVSQNPRHKITKRGQNVTFRCDPISEHNRLYWYRQTLGQGPEFLTYFQNEAQLEKSRLLSDRFSAERPKGSFSTLEIQRTEQGDSAMYLCASSEGLYQPQHFGDGTRLSIL.

The chain uses TRBV10-2 and TRBJ2-7; 12 bases map to TRBD2. The CDR3 is 16 amino acids. J lost 2 bases, V lost 2 bases, and 4 bases had no gene match. Looked up from germline, CDR1 is WSHSY and CDR2 is SAAADI. The CDR3 is CASSEPGLAGTYEQYF. CDR3 bases: TGCGCCAGCAGTGAGCCCGGACTAGCGGGAACCTACGAGCAGTACTTC.

The CDR3 DNA is TGTGCCAGTAGTATGGGGGCGGCTAGCGGAGTTTACGAGCAGTACTTC. It codes for CASSMGAASGVYEQYF. The chain recombines TRBV19 with TRBJ2-7; tentative D call: TRBD2 (7 bases). Deletions cut 3 bases from V and 4 bases from J, with 19 bases between. Germline V gene sequence: CDR1 LNHDA, CDR2 SQIVND (reference sequence). The CDR3 totals 16 residues. Full variable domain (missing parts from reference TRBV19 and TRBJ2-7): DGGITQSPKYLFRKEGQNVTLSCEQNLNHDAMYWYRQDPGQGLRLIYYSQIVNDFQKGDIAEGYSVSREKKESFPLTVTSAQKNPTAFYLCASSMGAASGVYEQYFGPGTRLTVT.

V gene TRBV5-4 combines with J gene TRBJ2-7; 7 bases fit TRBD1. V gave up 4 bases and J gave up 0 bases; unmatched junction bases: 7. CDR1 and CDR2 (germline): SGHNT, YYREEE (reference sequence). The CDR3 has 15 amino acids. The CDR3 loop reads CASSLTGTASYEQYF. The CDR3 coding sequence is TGTGCCAGCAGCCTGACCGGGACAGCCTCCTACGAGCAGTACTTC. The full variable domain, its missing parts supplied by reference TRBV5-4 and TRBJ2-7, is ETGVTQSPTHLIKTRGQQVTLRCSSQSGHNTVSWYQQALGQGPQFIFQYYREEENGRGNFPPRFSGLQFPNYSSELNVNALELDDSALYLCASSLTGTASYEQYFGPGTRLTVT.

The chain has TRBV15 and TRBJ1-5, with 10 nucleotides matching TRBD1. CDR3 length equals 16 residues. CDR1 is LNHNV, CDR2 YYDKDF, per germline (reference sequence). Trimming at V came to 3 bases and at J to 0 bases, leaving 2 bases not matched to a gene. The CDR3 nucleotides are TGTGCCACCAGCAGCGGGACAGGGGATAGCAATCAGCCCCAGCATTTT. Encoded protein: CATSSGTGDSNQPQHF.

This clone was seen more than once but under ten times. The V gene is TRBV30, the J gene TRBJ1-1, with D possibly matching TRBD1 (5 bases). The V gene's germline CDR1 is GTSNPN and CDR2 SVGIG (reference sequence). Trimming took 5 bases from V and 2 from J, leaving 12 bases between them. CDR3 length equals 13 residues. This CDR3 is CAWDSGINTEAFF. CDR3 in DNA: TGTGCCTGGGACTCAGGGATTAACACTGAAGCTTTCTTT.